This record concerns one T cell receptor (beta chain) sequence. The CDR3 length is 13 residues. Germline trimming cut 4 bases from V and 9 bases from J; bases unmatched to any gene: 4. Germline V gives CDR1 LNHDA, CDR2 SQIVND (reference sequence). The data are from a study of cytomegalovirus exposure and HLA in healthy donors. Study-wide background: HLA-typed donors contributed around 88 million unique TCRs, which were held in an early data release.

PCR used 60 Vbeta primers and 13 Jbeta primers. Using immunoSEQ multiplex PCR, the repertoire was profiled, and TCRdb retains in-frame clones only, with some absent. The sample shows approximately 140,000 clones, around 82% of them seen only once. The source is a woman between 35 and 50 years old in good health and CMV-seropositive. V usage is TRBV19 and J usage is TRBJ2-1, with 9 nucleotides matching TRBD1. Material: PBMCs. The CDR3 region is CASSTRTGAEQFF. CDR3 coding DNA: TGTGCCAGTAGTACCCGGACAGGGGCTGAGCAGTTCTTC. Full variable domain (rest looked up from reference TRBV19 and TRBJ2-1): DGGITQSPKYLFRKEGQNVTLSCEQNLNHDAMYWYRQDPGQGLRLIYYSQIVNDFQKGDIAEGYSVSREKKESFPLTVTSAQKNPTAFYLCASSTRTGAEQFFGPGTRLTVL.